This T cell receptor beta chain was captured in a study of cytomegalovirus exposure and HLA in healthy donors. Germline V gives CDR1 SEHNR, CDR2 FQNEAQ (reference sequence). V shed 6 bases and J 0 bases; nucleotides not matched to a gene: 10. The CDR3 is 16 amino acids. The study ran its PCR with 60 Vbeta and 13 Jbeta primers. Clones were read by immunoSEQ multiplex PCR, and TCRdb kept only the in-frame ones, dropping some. Of around 180,000 clones in the sample, about four fifths were seen once. The specimen was PBMCs. The source of this sequence is a woman between 35 and 50 years old in good health and CMV-seronegative. The chain recombines TRBV7-9 with TRBJ2-7; 8 bases agree with TRBD1. DNA of the CDR3: TGTGCCAGCAGACCTCAAACAGGGGGTTACTCCTACGAGCAGTACGTC. It specifies CASRPQTGGYSYEQYV.